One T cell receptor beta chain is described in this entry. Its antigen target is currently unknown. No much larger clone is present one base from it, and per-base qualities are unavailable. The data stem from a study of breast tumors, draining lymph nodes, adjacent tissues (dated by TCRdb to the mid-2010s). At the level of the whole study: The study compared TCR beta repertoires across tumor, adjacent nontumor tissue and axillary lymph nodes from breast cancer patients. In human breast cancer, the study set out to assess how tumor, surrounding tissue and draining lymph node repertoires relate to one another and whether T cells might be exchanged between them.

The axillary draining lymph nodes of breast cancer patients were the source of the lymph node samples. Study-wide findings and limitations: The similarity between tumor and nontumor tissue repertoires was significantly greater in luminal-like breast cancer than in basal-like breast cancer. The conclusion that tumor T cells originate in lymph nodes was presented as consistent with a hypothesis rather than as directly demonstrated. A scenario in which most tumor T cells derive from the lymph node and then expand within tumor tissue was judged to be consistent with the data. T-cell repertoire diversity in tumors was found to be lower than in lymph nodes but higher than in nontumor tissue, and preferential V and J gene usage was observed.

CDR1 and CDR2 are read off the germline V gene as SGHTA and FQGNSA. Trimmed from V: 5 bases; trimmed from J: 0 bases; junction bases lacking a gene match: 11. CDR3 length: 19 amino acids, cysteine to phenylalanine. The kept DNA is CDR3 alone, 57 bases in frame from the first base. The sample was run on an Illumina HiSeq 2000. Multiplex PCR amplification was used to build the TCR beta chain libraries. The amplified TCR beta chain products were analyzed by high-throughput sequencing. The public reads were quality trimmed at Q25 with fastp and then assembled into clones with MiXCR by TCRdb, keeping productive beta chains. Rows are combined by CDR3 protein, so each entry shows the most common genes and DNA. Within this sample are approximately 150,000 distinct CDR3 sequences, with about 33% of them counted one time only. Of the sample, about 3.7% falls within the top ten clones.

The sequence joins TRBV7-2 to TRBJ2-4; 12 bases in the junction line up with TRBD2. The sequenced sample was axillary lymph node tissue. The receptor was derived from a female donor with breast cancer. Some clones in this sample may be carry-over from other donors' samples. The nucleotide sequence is TGTGCCAGCAGCCCCGGCCGACTAGCGGGAGTGCTAGCCAAAAACATTCAGTACTTC. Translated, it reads CASSPGRLAGVLAKNIQYF.